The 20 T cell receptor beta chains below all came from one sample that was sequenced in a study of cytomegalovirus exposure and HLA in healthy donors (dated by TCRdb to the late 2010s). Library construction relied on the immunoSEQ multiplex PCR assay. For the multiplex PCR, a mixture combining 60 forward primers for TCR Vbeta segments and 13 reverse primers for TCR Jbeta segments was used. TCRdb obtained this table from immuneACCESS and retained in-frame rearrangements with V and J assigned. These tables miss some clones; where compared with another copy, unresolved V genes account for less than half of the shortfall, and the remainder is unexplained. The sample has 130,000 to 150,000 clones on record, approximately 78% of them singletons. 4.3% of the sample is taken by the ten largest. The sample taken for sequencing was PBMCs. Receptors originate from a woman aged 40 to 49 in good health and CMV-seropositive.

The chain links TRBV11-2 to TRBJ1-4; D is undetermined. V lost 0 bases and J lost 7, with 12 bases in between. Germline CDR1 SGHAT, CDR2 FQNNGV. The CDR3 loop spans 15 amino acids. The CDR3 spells CASSLEELAGEKLFF. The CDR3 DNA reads TGTGCCAGCAGCTTAGAGGAGTTGGCCGGTGAAAAACTGTTTTTT.

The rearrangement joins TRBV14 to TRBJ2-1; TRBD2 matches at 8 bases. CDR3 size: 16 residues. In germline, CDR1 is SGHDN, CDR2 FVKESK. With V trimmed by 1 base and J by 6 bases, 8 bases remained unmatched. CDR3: CASSQGAGGWANEQFF. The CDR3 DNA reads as TGTGCCAGCAGCCAAGGGGCGGGAGGTTGGGCCAATGAGCAGTTCTTC.

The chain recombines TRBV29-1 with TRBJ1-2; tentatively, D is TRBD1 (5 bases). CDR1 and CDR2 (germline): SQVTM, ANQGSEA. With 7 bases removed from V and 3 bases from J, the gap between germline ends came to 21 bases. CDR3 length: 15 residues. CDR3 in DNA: TGCAGCGCCCGGACGGGCTCAGGGTTGGACTATGGCTACACCTTC. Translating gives CSARTGSGLDYGYTF.

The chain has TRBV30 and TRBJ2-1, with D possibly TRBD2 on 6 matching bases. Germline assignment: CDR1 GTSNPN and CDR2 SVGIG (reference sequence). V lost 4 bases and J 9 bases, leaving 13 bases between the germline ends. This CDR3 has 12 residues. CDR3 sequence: CAWTRDSLEQFF. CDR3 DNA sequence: TGTGCCTGGACCCGGGACTCCCTTGAGCAGTTCTTC.

CDR3: CASSFWGQDTQYF. DNA of the CDR3: TGTGCCAGTAGTTTCTGGGGGCAGGATACGCAGTATTTT. The chain couples TRBV19 to TRBJ2-3; TRBD1 is a possible D gene (6 bases). From germline, CDR1 is LNHDA and CDR2 SQIVND (reference sequence). Trimming removed 5 bases at V and 6 bases at J, with 12 bases between. The CDR3 runs to 13 residues.

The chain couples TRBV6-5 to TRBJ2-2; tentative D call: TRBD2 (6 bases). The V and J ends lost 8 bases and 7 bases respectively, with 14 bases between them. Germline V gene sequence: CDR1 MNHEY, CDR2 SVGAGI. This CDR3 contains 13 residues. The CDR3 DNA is TGTGCCAGCGGTGGATCGGGGGACGGGGAGCTGTTTTTT. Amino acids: CASGGSGDGELFF.

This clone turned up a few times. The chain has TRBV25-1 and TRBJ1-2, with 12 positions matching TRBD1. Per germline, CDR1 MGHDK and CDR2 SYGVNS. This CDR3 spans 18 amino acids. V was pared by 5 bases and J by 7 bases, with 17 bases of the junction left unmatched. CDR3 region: CASSTLWGPGTGGSGYTF. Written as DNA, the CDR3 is TGTGCCAGCAGTACCTTGTGGGGACCCGGGACAGGGGGCAGTGGCTACACCTTC.

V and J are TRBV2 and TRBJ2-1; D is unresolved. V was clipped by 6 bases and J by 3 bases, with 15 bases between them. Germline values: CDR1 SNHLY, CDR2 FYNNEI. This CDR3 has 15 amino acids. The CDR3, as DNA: TGTGCCAGCAGAGCGACTGGCCGAGACTACAATGAGCAGTTCTTC. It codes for CASRATGRDYNEQFF. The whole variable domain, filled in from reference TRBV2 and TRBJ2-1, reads EPEVTQTPSHQVTQMGQEVILRCVPISNHLYFYWYRQILGQKVEFLVSFYNNEISEKSEIFDDQFSVERPDGSNFTLKIRSTKLEDSAMYFCASRATGRDYNEQFFGPGTRLTVL.

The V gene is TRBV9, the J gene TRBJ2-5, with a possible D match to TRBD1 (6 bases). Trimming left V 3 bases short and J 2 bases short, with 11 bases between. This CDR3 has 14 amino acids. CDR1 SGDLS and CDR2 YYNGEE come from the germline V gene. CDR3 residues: CASSGGRVQETQYF. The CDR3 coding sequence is TGTGCCAGCAGCGGGGGGCGGGTACAAGAGACCCAGTACTTC.

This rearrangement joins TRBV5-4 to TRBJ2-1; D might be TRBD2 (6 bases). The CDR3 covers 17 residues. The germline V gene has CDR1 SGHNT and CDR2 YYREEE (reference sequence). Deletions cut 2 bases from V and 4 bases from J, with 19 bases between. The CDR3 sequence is CASSLPGRASIYNEQFF. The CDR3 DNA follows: TGTGCCAGCAGCTTACCCGGGAGAGCCTCCATTTACAATGAGCAGTTCTTC.

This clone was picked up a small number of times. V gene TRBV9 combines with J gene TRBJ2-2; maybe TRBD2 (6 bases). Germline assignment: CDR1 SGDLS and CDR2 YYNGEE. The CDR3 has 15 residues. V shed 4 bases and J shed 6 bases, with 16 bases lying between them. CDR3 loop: CASSLNTGLSGELFF. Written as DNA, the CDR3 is TGTGCCAGCAGCCTAAATACGGGACTGTCCGGGGAGCTGTTTTTT.

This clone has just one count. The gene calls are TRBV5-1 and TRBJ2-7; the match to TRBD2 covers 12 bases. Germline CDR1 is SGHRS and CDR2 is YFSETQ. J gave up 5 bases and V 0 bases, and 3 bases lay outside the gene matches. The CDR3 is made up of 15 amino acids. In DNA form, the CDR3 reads TGCGCCAGCAGCTTGGGACTAGCGGGAGCTGACGAGCAGTACTTC. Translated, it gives CASSLGLAGADEQYF.

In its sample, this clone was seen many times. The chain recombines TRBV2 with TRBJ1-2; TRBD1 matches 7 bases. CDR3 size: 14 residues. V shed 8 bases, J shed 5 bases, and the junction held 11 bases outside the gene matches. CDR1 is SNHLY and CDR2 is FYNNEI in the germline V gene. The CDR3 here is CASHQFQGGYGYTF. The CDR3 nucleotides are TGTGCCAGCCATCAATTTCAGGGGGGATATGGCTACACCTTC. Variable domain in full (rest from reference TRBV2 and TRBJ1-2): EPEVTQTPSHQVTQMGQEVILRCVPISNHLYFYWYRQILGQKVEFLVSFYNNEISEKSEIFDDQFSVERPDGSNFTLKIRSTKLEDSAMYFCASHQFQGGYGYTFGSGTRLTVV.

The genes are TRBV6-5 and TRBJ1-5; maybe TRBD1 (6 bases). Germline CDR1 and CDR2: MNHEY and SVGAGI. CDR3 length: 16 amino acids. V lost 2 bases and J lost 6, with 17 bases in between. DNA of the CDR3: TGTGCCAGCAGTTACCCGGAACAGGGTTCAAGTCAGCCCCAGCATTTT. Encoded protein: CASSYPEQGSSQPQHF.

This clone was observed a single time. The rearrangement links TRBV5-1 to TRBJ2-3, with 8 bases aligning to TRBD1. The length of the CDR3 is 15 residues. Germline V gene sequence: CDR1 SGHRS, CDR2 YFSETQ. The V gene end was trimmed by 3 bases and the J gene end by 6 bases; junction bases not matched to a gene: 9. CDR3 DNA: TGCGCCAGCAGCTCCGACAGGGGCGTGACGGATACGCAGTATTTT. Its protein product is CASSSDRGVTDTQYF.

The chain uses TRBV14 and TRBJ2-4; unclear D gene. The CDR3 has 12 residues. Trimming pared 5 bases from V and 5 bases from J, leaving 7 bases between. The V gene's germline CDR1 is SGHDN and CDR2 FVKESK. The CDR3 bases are TGTGCCAGCAGCACTTACCAAAACATTCAGTACTTC. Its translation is CASSTYQNIQYF.

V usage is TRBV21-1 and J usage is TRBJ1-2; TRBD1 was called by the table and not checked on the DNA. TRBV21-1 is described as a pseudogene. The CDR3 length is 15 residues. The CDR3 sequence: CASSGHSDCNYGYTF. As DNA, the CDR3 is TGTGCCAGCAGCGGACACAGCGACTGTAACTATGGCTACACCTTC.

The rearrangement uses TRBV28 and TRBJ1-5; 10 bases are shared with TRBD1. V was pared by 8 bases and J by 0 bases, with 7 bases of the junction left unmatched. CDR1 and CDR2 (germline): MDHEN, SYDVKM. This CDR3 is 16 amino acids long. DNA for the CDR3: TGTGCCAGCTCTACGGGGGACAGGGGTAGCAATCAGCCCCAGCATTTT. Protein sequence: CASSTGDRGSNQPQHF.

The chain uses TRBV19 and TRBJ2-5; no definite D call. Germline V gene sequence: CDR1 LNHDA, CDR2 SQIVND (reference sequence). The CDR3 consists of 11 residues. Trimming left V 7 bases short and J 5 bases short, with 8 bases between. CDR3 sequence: CASKSFETQYF. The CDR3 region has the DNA TGTGCCAGTAAATCTTTTGAGACCCAGTACTTC.

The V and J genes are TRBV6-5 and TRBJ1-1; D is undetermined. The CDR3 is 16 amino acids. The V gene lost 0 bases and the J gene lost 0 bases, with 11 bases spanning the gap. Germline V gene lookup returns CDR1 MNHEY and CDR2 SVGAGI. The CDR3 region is CASSYSRGSMNTEAFF. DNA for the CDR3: TGTGCCAGCAGTTACTCACGAGGGTCAATGAACACTGAAGCTTTCTTT.